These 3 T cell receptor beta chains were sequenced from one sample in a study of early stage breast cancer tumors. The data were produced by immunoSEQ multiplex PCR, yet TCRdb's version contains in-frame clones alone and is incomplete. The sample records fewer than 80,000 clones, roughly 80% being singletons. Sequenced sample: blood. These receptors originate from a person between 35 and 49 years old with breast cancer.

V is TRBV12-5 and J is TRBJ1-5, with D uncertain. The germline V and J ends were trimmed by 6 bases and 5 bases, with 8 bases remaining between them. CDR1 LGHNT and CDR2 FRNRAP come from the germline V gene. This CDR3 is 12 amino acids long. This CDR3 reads CASGVSDQPQHF. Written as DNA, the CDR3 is TGTGCTAGTGGAGTTTCTGATCAGCCCCAGCATTTT.

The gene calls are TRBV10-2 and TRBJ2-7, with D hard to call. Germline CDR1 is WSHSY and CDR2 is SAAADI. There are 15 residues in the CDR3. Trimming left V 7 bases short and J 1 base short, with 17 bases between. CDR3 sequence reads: CASKVDGSSSYEQYF. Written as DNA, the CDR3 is TGCGCCAGCAAAGTCGACGGGTCCTCATCCTACGAGCAGTACTTC.

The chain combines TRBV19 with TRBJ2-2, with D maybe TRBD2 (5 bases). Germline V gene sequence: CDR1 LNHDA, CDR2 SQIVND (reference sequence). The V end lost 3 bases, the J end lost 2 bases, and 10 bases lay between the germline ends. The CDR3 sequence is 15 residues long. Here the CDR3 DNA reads TGTGCCAGTAGTATGGGCAGCGGCAACACCGGGGAGCTGTTTTTT. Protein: CASSMGSGNTGELFF.